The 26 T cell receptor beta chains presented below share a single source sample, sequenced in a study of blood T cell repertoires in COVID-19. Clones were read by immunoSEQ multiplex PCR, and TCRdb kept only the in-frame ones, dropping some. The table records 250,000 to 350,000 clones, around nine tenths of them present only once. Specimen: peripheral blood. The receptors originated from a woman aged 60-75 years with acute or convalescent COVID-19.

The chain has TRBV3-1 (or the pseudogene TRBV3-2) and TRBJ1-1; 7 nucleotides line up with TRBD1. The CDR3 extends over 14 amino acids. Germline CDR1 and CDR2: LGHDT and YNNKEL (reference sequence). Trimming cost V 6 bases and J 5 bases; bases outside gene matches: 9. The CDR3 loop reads CASSSTGSGTEAFF. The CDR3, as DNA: TGTGCCAGCAGTTCGACAGGGTCAGGGACTGAAGCTTTCTTT.

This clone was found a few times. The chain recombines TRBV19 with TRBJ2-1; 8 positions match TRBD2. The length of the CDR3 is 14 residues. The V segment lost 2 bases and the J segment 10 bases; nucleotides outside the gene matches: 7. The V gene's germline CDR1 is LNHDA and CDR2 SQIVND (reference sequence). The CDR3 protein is CASSIKLSGTEQFF. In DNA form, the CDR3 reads TGTGCCAGTAGTATAAAACTTAGCGGGACCGAGCAGTTCTTC.

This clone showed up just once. For the CDR3, the DNA is TGCGCCAGCAGCCTCCGGGACACTTACATTCCAGCCGGGGCCAACGTCCTGACTTTC. It yields the protein CASSLRDTYIPAGANVLTF. The chain combines TRBV4-3 with TRBJ2-6, with D tentatively TRBD1 (6 bases). Germline V gene data show CDR1 as LGHNA and CDR2 as YSLEER. V lost 4 bases, J lost 4 bases, and 23 bases lay in between. This CDR3 has 19 residues.

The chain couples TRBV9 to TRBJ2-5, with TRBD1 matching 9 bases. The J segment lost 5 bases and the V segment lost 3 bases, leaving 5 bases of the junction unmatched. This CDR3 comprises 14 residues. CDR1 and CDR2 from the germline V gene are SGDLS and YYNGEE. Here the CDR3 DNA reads TGTGCCAGCAGCGCACAGGGGGCTTGGGAGACCCAGTACTTC. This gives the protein CASSAQGAWETQYF. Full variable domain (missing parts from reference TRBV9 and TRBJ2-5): DSGVTQTPKHLITATGQRVTLRCSPRSGDLSVYWYQQSLDQGLQFLIQYYNGEERAKGNILERFSAQQFPDLHSELNLSSLELGDSALYFCASSAQGAWETQYFGPGTRLLVL.

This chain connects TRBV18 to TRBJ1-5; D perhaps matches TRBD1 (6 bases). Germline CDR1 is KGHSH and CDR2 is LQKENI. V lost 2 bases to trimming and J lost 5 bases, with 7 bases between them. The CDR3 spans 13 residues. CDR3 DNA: TGTGCCAGCTCACCAGGGGGCTATCAGCCCCAGCATTTT. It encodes CASSPGGYQPQHF.

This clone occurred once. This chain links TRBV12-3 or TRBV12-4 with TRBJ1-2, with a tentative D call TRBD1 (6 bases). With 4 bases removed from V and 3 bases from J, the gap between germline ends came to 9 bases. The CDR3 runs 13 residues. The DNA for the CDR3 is TGTGCCAGCAGTTCAGGGGCCCACTATGGCTACACCTTC. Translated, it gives CASSSGAHYGYTF.

In DNA, the CDR3 is TGTGCCAGTAGTTTGACTAGCGGGAGCTACGAGCAGTACTTC. Amino acids: CASSLTSGSYEQYF. The rearrangement links TRBV19 to TRBJ2-7; 12 positions match TRBD2. The CDR3 is 14 residues long. J lost 3 bases, V lost 5 bases, and 2 bases had no gene match. CDR1 is LNHDA and CDR2 is SQIVND in the germline V gene (reference sequence).

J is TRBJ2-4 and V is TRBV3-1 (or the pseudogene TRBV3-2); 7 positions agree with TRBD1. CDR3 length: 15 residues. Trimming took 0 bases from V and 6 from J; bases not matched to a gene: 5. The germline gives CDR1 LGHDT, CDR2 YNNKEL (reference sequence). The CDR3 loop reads CASSQDSRQGNIQYF. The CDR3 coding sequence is TGTGCCAGCAGCCAAGATTCCCGACAGGGAAACATTCAGTACTTC.

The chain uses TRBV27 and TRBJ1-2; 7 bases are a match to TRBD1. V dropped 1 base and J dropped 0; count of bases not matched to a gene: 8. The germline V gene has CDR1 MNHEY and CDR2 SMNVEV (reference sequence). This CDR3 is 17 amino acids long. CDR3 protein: CASSLYPPGTANYGYTF. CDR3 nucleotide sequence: TGTGCCAGCAGTTTATACCCGCCCGGGACAGCTAACTATGGCTACACCTTC.

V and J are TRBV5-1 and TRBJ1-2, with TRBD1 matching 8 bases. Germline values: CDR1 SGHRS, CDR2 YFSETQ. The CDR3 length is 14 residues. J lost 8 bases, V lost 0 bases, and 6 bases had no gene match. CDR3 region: CASSLDSGGGGYTF. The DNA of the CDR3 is TGCGCCAGCAGCTTGGATTCAGGGGGCGGCGGCTACACCTTC.

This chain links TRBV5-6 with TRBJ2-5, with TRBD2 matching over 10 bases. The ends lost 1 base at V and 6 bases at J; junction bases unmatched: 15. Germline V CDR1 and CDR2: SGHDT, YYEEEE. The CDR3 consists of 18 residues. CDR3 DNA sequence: TGTGCCAGCAGCTTGCGGGGTAGCGGGGGGCAACCGAAAAAGACCCAGTACTTC. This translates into CASSLRGSGGQPKKTQYF.

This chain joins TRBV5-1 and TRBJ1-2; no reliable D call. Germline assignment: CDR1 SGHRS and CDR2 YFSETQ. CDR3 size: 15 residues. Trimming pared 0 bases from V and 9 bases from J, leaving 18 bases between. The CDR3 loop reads CASSLAPDKGISYTF. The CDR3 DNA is TGCGCCAGCAGCTTGGCACCTGACAAAGGCATCAGCTACACCTTC.

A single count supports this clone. The CDR3 nucleotides read TGTGCCAGCAGTCGACAGATTAATCAGCCCCAGCATTTT. This gives the protein CASSRQINQPQHF. The chain couples TRBV3-1 (or the pseudogene TRBV3-2) to TRBJ1-5; a weak D match, TRBD1 (5 bases). This CDR3 contains 13 residues. CDR1 is LGHDT and CDR2 is YNNKEL in the germline V gene (reference sequence). The V end lost 6 bases, the J end lost 4 bases, and 10 bases lay between the germline ends.

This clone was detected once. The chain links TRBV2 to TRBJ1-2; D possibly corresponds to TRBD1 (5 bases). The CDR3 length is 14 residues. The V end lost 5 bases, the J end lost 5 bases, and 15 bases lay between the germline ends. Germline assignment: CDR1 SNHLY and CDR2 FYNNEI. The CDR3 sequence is CASSFLTETYGYTF. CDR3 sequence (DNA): TGTGCCAGCAGTTTTTTGACAGAGACGTATGGCTACACCTTC.

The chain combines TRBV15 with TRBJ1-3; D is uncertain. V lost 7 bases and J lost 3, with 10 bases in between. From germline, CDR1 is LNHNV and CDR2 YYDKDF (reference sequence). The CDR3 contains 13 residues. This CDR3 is CATIGPGGNTIYF. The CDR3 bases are TGTGCCACCATTGGTCCGGGTGGAAACACCATATATTTT.

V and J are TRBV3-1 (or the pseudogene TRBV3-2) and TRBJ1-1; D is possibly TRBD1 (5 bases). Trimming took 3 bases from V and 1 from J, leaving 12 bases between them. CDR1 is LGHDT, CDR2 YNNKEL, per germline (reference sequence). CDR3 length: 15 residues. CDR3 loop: CASSHSGGPNTEAFF. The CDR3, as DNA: TGTGCCAGCAGCCATTCCGGGGGACCGAACACTGAAGCTTTCTTT.

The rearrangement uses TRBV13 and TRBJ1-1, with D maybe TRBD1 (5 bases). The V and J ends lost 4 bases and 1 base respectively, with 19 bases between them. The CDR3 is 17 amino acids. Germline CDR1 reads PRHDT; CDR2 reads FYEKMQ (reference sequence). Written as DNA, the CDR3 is TGTGCCAGCAGCTCACGGGGGGGGAAAGGGAGGAACACTGAAGCTTTCTTT. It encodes CASSSRGGKGRNTEAFF. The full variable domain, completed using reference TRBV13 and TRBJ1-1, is AAGVIQSPRHLIKEKRETATLKCYPIPRHDTVYWYQQGPGQDPQFLISFYEKMQSDKGSIPDRFSAQQFSDYHSELNMSSLELGDSALYFCASSSRGGKGRNTEAFFGQGTRLTVV.

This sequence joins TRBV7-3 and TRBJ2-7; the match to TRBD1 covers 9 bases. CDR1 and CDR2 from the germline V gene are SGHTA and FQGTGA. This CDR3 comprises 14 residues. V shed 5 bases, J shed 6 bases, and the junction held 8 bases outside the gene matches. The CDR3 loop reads CASSTGQGISEQYF. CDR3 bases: TGTGCCAGCAGCACGGGACAGGGTATTTCCGAGCAGTACTTC.

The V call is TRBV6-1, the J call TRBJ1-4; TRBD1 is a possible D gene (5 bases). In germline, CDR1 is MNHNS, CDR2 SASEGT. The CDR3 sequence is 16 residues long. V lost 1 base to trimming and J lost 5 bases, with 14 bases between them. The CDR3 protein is CASSEEILPGNEKLFF. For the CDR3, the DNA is TGTGCCAGCAGTGAAGAGATTCTACCAGGGAATGAAAAACTGTTTTTT.

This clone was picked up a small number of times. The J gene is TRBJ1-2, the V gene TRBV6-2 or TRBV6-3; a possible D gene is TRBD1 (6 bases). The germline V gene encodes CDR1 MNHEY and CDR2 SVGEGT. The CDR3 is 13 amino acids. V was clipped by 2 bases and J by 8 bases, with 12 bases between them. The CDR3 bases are TGTGCCAGCAGTTACAGAGGGGGAGTCGGCTACACCTTC. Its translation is CASSYRGGVGYTF.

The CDR3 DNA follows: TGTGCCAGCAGCTTTTCTGACAGGGGTGCCTACAATGAGCAGTTCTTC. It is translated as CASSFSDRGAYNEQFF. The chain carries TRBV7-3 and TRBJ2-1; 8 nucleotides line up with TRBD1. J lost 2 bases, V lost 3 bases, and 6 bases had no gene match. Germline loops: CDR1 SGHTA, CDR2 FQGTGA. The length of the CDR3 is 16 residues.

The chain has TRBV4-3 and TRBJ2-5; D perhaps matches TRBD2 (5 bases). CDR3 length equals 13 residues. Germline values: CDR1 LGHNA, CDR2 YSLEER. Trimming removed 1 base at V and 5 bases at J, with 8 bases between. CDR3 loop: CASSQAPGETQYF. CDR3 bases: TGCGCCAGCAGCCAAGCACCGGGGGAGACCCAGTACTTC.

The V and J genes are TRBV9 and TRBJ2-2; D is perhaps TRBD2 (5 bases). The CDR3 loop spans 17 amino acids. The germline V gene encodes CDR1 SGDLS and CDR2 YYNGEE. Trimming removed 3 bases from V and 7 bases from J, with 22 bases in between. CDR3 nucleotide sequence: TGTGCCAGCAGCGCCGGCGTTTTAGCGTCCGTCAACGGGGAGCTGTTTTTT. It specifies CASSAGVLASVNGELFF.

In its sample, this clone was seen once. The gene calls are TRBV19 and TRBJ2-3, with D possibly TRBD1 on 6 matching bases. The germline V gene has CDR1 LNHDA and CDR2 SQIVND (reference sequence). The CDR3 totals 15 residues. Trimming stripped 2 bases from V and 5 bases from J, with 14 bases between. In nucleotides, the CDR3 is TGTGCCAGTAGTATACAGGGGCTTATAGGAGATACGCAGTATTTT. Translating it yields CASSIQGLIGDTQYF.

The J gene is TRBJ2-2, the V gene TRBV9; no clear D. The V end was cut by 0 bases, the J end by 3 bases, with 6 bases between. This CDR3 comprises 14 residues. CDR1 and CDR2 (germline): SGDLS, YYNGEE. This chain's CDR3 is CASSVDSYTGELFF. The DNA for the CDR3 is TGTGCCAGCAGCGTAGACTCATACACCGGGGAGCTGTTTTTT.

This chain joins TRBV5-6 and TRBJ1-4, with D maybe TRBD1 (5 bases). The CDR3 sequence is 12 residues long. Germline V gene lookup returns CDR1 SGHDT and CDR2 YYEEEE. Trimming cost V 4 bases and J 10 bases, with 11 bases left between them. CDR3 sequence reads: CASSMGEGKLFF. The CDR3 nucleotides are TGTGCCAGCAGCATGGGGGAGGGAAAACTGTTTTTT.